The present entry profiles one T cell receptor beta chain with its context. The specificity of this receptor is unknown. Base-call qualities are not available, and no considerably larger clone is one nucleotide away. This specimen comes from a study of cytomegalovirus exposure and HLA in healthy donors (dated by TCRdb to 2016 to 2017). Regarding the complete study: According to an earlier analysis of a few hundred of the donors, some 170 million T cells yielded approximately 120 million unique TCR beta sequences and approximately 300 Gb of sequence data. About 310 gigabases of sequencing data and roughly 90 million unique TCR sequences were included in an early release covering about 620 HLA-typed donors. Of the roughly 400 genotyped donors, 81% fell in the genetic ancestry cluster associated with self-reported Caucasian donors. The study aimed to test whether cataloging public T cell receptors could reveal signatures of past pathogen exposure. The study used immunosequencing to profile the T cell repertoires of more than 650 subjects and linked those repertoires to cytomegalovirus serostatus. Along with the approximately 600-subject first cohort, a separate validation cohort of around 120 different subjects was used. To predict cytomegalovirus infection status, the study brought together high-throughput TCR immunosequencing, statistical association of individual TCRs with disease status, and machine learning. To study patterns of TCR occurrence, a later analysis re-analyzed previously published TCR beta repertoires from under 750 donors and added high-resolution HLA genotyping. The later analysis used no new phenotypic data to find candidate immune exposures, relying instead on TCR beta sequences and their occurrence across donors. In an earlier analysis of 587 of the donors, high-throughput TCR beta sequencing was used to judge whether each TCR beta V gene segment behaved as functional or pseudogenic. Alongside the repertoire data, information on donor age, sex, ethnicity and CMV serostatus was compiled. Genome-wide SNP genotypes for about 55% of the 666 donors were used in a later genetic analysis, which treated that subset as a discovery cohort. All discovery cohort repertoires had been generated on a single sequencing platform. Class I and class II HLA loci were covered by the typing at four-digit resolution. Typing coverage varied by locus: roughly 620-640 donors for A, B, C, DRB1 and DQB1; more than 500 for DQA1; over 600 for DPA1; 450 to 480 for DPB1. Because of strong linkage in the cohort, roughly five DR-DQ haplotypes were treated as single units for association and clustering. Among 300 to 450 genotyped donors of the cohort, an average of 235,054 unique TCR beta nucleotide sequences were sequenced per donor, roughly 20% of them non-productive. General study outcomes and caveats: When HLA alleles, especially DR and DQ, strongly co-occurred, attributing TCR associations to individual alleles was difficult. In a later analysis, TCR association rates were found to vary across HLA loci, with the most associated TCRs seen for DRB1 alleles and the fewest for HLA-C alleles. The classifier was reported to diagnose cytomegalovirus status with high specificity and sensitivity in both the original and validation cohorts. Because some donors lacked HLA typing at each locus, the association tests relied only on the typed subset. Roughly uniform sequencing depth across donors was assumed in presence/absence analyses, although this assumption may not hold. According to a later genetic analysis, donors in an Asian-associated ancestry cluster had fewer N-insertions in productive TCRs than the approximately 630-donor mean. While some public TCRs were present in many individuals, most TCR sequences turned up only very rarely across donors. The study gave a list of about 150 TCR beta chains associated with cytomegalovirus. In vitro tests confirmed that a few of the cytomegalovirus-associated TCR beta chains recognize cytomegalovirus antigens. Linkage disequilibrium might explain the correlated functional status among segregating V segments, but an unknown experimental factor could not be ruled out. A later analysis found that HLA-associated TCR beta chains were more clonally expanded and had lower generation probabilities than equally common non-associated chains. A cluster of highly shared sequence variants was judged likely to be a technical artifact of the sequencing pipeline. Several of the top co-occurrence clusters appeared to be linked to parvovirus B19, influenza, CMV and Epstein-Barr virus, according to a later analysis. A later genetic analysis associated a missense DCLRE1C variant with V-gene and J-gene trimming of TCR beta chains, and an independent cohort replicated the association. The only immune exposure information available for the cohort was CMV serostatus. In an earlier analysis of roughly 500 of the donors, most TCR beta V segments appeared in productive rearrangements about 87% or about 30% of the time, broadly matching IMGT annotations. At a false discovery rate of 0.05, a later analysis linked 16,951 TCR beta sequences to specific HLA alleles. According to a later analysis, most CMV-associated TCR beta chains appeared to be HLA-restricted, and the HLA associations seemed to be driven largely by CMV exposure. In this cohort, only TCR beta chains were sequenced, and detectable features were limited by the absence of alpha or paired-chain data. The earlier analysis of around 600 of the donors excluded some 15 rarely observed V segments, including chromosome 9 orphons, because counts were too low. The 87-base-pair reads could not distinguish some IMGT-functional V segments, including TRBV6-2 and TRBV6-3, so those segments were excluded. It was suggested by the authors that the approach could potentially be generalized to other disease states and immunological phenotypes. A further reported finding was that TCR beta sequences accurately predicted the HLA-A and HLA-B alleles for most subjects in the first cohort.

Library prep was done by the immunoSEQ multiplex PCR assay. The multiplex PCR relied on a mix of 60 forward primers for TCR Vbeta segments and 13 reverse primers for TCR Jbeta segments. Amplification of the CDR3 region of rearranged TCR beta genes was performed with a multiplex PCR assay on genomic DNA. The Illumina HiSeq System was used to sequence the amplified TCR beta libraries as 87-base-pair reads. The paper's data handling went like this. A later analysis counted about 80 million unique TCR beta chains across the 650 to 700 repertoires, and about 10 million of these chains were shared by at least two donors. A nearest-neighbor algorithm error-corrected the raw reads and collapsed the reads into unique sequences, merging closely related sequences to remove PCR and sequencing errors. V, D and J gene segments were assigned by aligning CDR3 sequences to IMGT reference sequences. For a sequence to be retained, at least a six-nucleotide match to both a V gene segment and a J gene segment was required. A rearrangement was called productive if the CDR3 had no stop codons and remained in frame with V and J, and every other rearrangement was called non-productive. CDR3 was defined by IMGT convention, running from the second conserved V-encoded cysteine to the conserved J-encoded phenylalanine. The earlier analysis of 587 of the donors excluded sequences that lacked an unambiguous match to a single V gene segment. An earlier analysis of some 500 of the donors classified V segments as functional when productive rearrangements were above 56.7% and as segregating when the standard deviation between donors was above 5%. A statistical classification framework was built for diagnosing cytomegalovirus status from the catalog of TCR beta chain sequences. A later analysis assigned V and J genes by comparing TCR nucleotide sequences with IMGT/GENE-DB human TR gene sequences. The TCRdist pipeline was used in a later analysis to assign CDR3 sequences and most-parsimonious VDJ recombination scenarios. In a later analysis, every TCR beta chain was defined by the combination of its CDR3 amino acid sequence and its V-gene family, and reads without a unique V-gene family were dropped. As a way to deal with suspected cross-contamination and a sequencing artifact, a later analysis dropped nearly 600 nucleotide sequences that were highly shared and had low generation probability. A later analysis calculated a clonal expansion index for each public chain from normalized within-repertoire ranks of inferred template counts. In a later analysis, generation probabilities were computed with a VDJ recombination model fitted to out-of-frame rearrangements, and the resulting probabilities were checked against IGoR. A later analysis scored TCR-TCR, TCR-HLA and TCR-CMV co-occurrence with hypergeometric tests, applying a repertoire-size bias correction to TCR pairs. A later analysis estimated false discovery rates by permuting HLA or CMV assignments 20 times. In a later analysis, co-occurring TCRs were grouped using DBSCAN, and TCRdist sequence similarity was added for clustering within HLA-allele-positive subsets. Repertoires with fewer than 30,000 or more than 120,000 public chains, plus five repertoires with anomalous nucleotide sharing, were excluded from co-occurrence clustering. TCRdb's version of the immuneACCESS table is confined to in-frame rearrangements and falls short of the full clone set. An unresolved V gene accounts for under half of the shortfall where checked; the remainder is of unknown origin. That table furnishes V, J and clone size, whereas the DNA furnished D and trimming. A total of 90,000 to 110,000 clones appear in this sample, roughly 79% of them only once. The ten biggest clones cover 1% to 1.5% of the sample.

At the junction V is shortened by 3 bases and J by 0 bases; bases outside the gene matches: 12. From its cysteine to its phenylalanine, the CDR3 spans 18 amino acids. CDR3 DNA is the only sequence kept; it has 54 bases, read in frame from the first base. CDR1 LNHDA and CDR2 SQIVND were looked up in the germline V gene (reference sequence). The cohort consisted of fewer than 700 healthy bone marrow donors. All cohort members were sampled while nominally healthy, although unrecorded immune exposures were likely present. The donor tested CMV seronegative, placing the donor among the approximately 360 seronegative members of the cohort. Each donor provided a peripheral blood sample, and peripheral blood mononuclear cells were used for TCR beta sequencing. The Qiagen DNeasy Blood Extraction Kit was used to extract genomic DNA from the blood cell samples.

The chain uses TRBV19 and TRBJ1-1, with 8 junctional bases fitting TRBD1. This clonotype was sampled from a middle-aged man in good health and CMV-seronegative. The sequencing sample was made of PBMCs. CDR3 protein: CASSISLGAGGMNTEAFF. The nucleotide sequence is TGTGCCAGTAGTATCTCTCTTGGCGCAGGGGGCATGAACACTGAAGCTTTCTTT.